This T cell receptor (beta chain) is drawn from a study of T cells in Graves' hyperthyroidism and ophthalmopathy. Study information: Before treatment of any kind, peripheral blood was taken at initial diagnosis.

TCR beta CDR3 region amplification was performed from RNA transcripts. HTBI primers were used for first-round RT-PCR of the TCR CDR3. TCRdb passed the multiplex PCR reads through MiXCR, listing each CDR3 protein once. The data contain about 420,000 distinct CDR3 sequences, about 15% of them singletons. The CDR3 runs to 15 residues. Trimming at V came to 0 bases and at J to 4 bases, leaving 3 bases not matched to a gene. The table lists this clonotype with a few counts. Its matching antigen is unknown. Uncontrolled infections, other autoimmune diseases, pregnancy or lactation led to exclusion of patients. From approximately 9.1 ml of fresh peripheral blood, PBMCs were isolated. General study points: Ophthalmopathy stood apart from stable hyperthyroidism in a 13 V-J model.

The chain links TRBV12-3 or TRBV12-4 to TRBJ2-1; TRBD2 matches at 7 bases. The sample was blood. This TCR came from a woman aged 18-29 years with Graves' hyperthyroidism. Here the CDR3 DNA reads TGTGCCAGCAGTTTAGCGATCGGGAGGTACAATGAGCAGTTCTTC. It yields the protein CASSLAIGRYNEQFF.